The present T cell receptor (beta chain) was sequenced within a study of cytomegalovirus exposure and HLA in healthy donors (TCRdb year 2017). Concerning the study at large: In an earlier analysis of roughly 500 of the donors, 250 to 350 Gb of sequence data and 117 million unique TCR beta sequences from about 190 million T cells were reported. Every repertoire in the discovery cohort had been generated on one and the same sequencing platform. Across about 370 genotyped donors of the cohort, an average of about 250,000 unique TCR beta nucleotide sequences per donor were sequenced, and roughly 17% of those sequences were non-productive. A later genetic analysis took genome-wide SNP genotypes for about 55% of the roughly 670 donors and used that subset as a discovery cohort. The study profiled the T cell repertoires of approximately 700 subjects by immunosequencing and related them to cytomegalovirus serostatus. Besides the first cohort of hundreds of subjects, a separate validation cohort made up of 90 to 150 different subjects was used. Alongside the repertoire data, information on donor age, sex, ethnicity and CMV serostatus was compiled. Around 320 gigabases of sequencing data and approximately 80 million unique TCR sequences were included in an early release covering around 600 HLA-typed donors. To study patterns of TCR occurrence, a later analysis re-analyzed previously published TCR beta repertoires from hundreds of donors and added high-resolution HLA genotyping. Both class I and class II loci were covered by HLA typing, at four-digit resolution. The study was designed to test whether signatures of past pathogen exposure could be identified by cataloging public T cell receptors. A handful of DR-DQ haplotypes were treated as single units for association and clustering because of strong linkage in the cohort. Typing coverage varied by locus: roughly 620-640 donors for A, B, C, DRB1 and DQB1; approximately 560 for DQA1; 600 to 610 for DPA1; roughly 450 for DPB1. In the later analysis, no new phenotypic data were used to find candidate immune exposures; instead, reliance was placed on TCR beta sequences and their occurrence across donors. An earlier analysis of 587 of the donors used high-throughput TCR beta sequencing to judge whether each TCR beta V gene segment behaved as functional or pseudogenic. The genetic ancestry cluster associated with self-reported Caucasian donors included 70% to 85% of the 350 to 500 genotyped donors. To predict cytomegalovirus infection status, the study brought together high-throughput TCR immunosequencing, statistical association of individual TCRs with disease status, and machine learning.

The study at large found these results: The presence/absence analyses assumed that sequencing depth was roughly uniform across donors, and that assumption may not be true. Linkage disequilibrium might explain the correlated functional status among segregating V segments, but an unknown experimental factor could not be excluded. A cluster of highly shared sequence variants was judged likely to be a technical artifact of the sequencing pipeline. The only immune exposure information available for the cohort was CMV serostatus. While some public TCRs were present in many individuals, most TCR sequences turned up only very rarely across donors. The earlier analysis of 587 of the donors excluded some 15 rarely observed V segments, including chromosome 9 orphons, because counts were too low. In both the original and validation cohorts, the classifier was reported to diagnose cytomegalovirus status with high specificity and sensitivity. V-gene and J-gene trimming of TCR beta chains was associated with a missense DCLRE1C variant in a later genetic analysis, and the association was replicated in an independent cohort. Compared with the approximately 600-donor mean, donors in an Asian-associated ancestry cluster had fewer N-insertions in productive TCRs, according to a later genetic analysis. In the study, approximately 160 TCR beta chains were listed as associated with cytomegalovirus. Because HLA typing was missing for some donors at each locus, association tests included only the typed subset. A later analysis associated 17,000 or so TCR beta sequences with specific HLA alleles at a false discovery rate of 0.05. The authors suggested that the approach could potentially be extended to other disease states and immunological phenotypes. According to a later analysis, parvovirus B19, influenza, CMV and Epstein-Barr virus appeared linked to several top co-occurrence clusters. According to a later analysis, most CMV-associated TCR beta chains appeared to be HLA-restricted, and the HLA associations seemed to be driven largely by CMV exposure. A further reported finding was that TCR beta sequences accurately predicted the HLA-A and HLA-B alleles for most subjects in the first cohort. In a later analysis, HLA-associated TCR beta chains showed more clonal expansion and lower generation probabilities than non-associated chains that were equally common. Assigning TCR associations to individual alleles was difficult when HLA alleles, especially DR and DQ, strongly co-occurred. Three of the identified cytomegalovirus-associated TCR beta chains were confirmed in vitro to be specific for cytomegalovirus antigens. In an earlier analysis of some 540 of the donors, most TCR beta V segments appeared in productive rearrangements about 87% or about 30% of the time, broadly matching IMGT annotations. A later analysis found that TCR association rates varied across HLA loci, with DRB1 alleles showing the most associated TCRs and HLA-C alleles the fewest. This cohort had only TCR beta chains sequenced, and the lack of alpha or paired-chain data limited which features could be detected.

Library generation was performed with the immunoSEQ multiplex PCR assay. The multiplex PCR relied on a mix of 60 forward primers for TCR Vbeta segments and 13 reverse primers for TCR Jbeta segments. A multiplex PCR assay on genomic DNA amplified the CDR3 region of rearranged TCR beta genes. The Illumina HiSeq System was used to sequence the amplified TCR beta libraries as 87-base-pair reads. As for the original processing: A later analysis counted approximately 84 million unique TCR beta chains across the 690 or so repertoires, and roughly 11 million of these chains were shared by at least two donors. Raw reads were error-corrected and collapsed into unique sequences with a nearest-neighbor algorithm that merged closely related sequences to remove PCR and sequencing errors. Alignment of CDR3 sequences to IMGT reference sequences was used to assign V, D and J gene segments. For a sequence to be retained, a match of at least six nucleotides was required to both a V gene segment and a J gene segment. Rearrangements were called productive when the CDR3 lacked stop codons and stayed in frame with V and J; all others were non-productive. Following IMGT convention, CDR3 was defined as the stretch from the second conserved V-encoded cysteine up to the conserved J-encoded phenylalanine. Sequences without an unambiguous match to a single V gene segment were excluded from the earlier analysis of several hundred of the donors. In an earlier analysis of several hundred of the donors, V segments were called functional above 56.7% productive rearrangements and were called segregating when the between-donor standard deviation exceeded 5%. A statistical classification framework was built for diagnosing cytomegalovirus status from the catalog of TCR beta chain sequences. In a later analysis, TCR nucleotide sequences were compared against IMGT/GENE-DB human TR gene sequences so that V and J genes could be assigned. A later analysis assigned CDR3 sequences and most-parsimonious VDJ recombination scenarios with the TCRdist pipeline. In a later analysis, each TCR beta chain was defined by its CDR3 amino acid sequence together with its V-gene family, and reads lacking a unique V-gene family were excluded. As a way to deal with suspected cross-contamination and a sequencing artifact, a later analysis dropped 592 nucleotide sequences that were highly shared and had low generation probability. In a later analysis, a clonal expansion index for each public chain was calculated from normalized within-repertoire ranks of inferred template counts. Generation probabilities in a later analysis came from a VDJ recombination model fitted to out-of-frame rearrangements, and those results were checked against IGoR. A later analysis scored TCR-TCR, TCR-HLA and TCR-CMV co-occurrence with hypergeometric tests, applying a repertoire-size bias correction to TCR pairs. A later analysis estimated false discovery rates by permuting HLA or CMV assignments 20 times. A later analysis grouped co-occurring TCRs with DBSCAN, adding TCRdist sequence similarity when clustering within HLA-allele-positive subsets. Repertoires with fewer than 30,000 or more than 120,000 public chains were left out of co-occurrence clustering, as were several repertoires with anomalous nucleotide sharing. TCRdb holds this immuneACCESS table with in-frame rearrangements only. Some clones are missing; in checked studies, unresolved V genes explain under half, and the rest has no known cause. V and J calls and clone size are given by that table; D and trimming were obtained from the DNA. For this sample there are about 140,000 clones; about 80% appear just once. The ten biggest clones cover 1.7% of the sample.

In its sample, this clone was seen a few times. The clone's antigen remains unknown. Qualities for individual bases were not recorded, and no much larger clone is one base off. The cohort comprised 710 or so healthy bone marrow donors. At the time of sampling, every cohort member was nominally healthy, though immune exposures that went unrecorded were likely present. The donor was CMV seronegative and was included in the group of about 400 seronegative cohort members. Every donor gave a peripheral blood sample, and the peripheral blood mononuclear cells from that sample were used for TCR beta sequencing. Genomic DNA extraction from the blood cell samples was performed with the Qiagen DNeasy Blood Extraction Kit. Input material: PBMCs. This sequence originates from a woman aged 25 to 39 in good health and CMV-seronegative.

The CDR3 amino acid sequence is: CASTCDEQFF. The nucleotides read TGTGCCAGTACCTGCGATGAGCAGTTCTTC. This sequence uses TRBV19 and TRBJ2-1; the D gene cannot be named for sure. Per the germline V gene (reference sequence), LNHDA is the CDR1 and SQIVND is the CDR2. The CDR3 covers 10 residues, taking in both the cysteine and the phenylalanine. Just CDR3 DNA is preserved here, 30 bases in frame from base 1. The junction carries 6 bases between V and J, which are trimmed by 7 bases and 8 bases respectively.